The 15 T cell receptor beta chains below were found in one sample sequenced in a study of OX40 agonist ivuxolimab in advanced cancers. Here immunoSEQ multiplex PCR was the method, and the copy in TCRdb shows in-frame clones only, minus some. The table includes around 57,000 clones, roughly 85% detected once. The specimen was CD4+ or CD8+ T cells sorted from blood, collected in a trial of the OX40 agonist ivuxolimab. The receptors were sampled from an adult with an advanced solid tumor such as melanoma, head and neck, liver or kidney cancer.

The rearrangement joins TRBV19 to TRBJ2-1; the D call may be TRBD1 or TRBD2 (6 bases each). Germline V lookup: CDR1 LNHDA, CDR2 SQIVND (reference sequence). The V and J ends lost 6 bases and 7 bases respectively, with 16 bases between them. This CDR3 has 14 residues. The CDR3 protein is CASRQRGEKNEQFF. The CDR3 nucleotides read TGTGCCAGTAGACAGAGGGGGGAAAAAAATGAGCAGTTCTTC.

The chain recombines TRBV5-1 with TRBJ1-3; 7 positions match TRBD1. CDR1 and CDR2 (germline): SGHRS, YFSETQ. V was clipped by 4 bases and J by 4 bases; unmatched bases: 8. This CDR3 comprises 15 residues. For the CDR3, the DNA is TGCGCCAGCAGCCTCGGGACAGCTTTCGGAAACACCATATATTTT. The encoded protein is CASSLGTAFGNTIYF.

The rearrangement uses TRBV7-2 and TRBJ2-7, with 9 positions matching TRBD1. The junction had 14 bases not matched to a gene; V was cut back by 6 bases and J by 2 bases. Per the germline V gene, CDR1 is SGHTA and CDR2 is FQGNSA. The length of the CDR3 is 17 residues. CDR3 protein: CASSSFSGQGRAYEQYF. In DNA form, the CDR3 reads TGTGCCAGCAGTTCATTTTCGGGACAGGGAAGGGCCTACGAGCAGTACTTC.

The V gene is TRBV30, the J gene TRBJ1-6; TRBD1 might be the D (5 bases). The V end was cut by 2 bases, the J end by 6 bases, with 11 bases between. Germline V gene sequence: CDR1 GTSNPN, CDR2 SVGIG (reference sequence). CDR3 length: 14 residues. The CDR3 sequence is CAWSWGRLNSPLHF. For the CDR3, the DNA is TGTGCCTGGAGTTGGGGACGGCTTAATTCACCCCTCCACTTT.

This chain joins TRBV5-1 and TRBJ1-4; D call uncertain. The CDR3 loop spans 15 amino acids. Germline CDR1 SGHRS, CDR2 YFSETQ. The V gene lost 4 bases and the J gene lost 0 bases, with 10 bases spanning the gap. CDR3 amino acids: CASSLGLATNEKLFF. CDR3 sequence (DNA): TGCGCCAGCAGCCTAGGGCTTGCAACTAATGAAAAACTGTTTTTT.

V and J are TRBV7-3 and TRBJ2-1; D gene uncertain. Trimming removed 5 bases from V and 5 bases from J, with 10 bases in between. This CDR3 is built from 13 residues. Germline-derived CDR1 and CDR2 are SGHTA and FQGTGA. CDR3 coding DNA: TGTGCCAGCAGCCAAGACGTCAACAATGAGCAGTTCTTC. It translates to CASSQDVNNEQFF.

This clone appeared a single time. This CDR3 is CASSIYRGNYGYTF. CDR3 bases: TGTGCCAGTAGTATTTACAGGGGTAACTATGGCTACACCTTC. The chain links TRBV19 to TRBJ1-2, with 7 bases lining up with TRBD1. This CDR3 comprises 14 residues. The germline V gene encodes CDR1 LNHDA and CDR2 SQIVND (reference sequence). V dropped 3 bases and J dropped 1; count of bases not matched to a gene: 2.

This clone was seen once. This chain's CDR3 is CATSLRGQKTYEQYF. The CDR3 bases are TGTGCCACCTCCCTGCGCGGGCAGAAGACCTACGAGCAGTACTTC. This chain uses TRBV10-3 with TRBJ2-7; the D gene is possibly TRBD2 (5 bases). Trimming took 10 bases from V and 2 from J, leaving 21 bases between them. The length of the CDR3 is 15 residues. Germline CDR1 and CDR2: ENHRY and SYGVKD.

This clone was counted only a few times. The rearrangement uses TRBV30 and TRBJ1-6; 7 bases align to TRBD1. The CDR3 has 13 amino acids. V was clipped by 5 bases and J by 10 bases; unmatched bases: 8. In germline, CDR1 is GTSNPN, CDR2 SVGIG (reference sequence). The CDR3 loop reads CAWRVTGFSPLHF. The CDR3 coding sequence is TGTGCCTGGCGCGTGACAGGGTTCTCACCCCTCCACTTT.

The chain joins TRBV29-1 to TRBJ2-3; no reliable D call. Germline V gene sequence: CDR1 SQVTM, CDR2 ANQGSEA. This CDR3 comprises 10 residues. V shed 3 bases and J shed 5 bases, with 3 bases lying between them. This CDR3 is CSVDEDTQYF. In DNA, the CDR3 is TGCAGCGTTGATGAAGATACGCAGTATTTT.

The CDR3 is CAISEQVNWAYGYTF. CDR3 DNA: TGTGCCATCAGTGAACAGGTCAACTGGGCCTATGGCTACACCTTC. V is TRBV10-3 and J is TRBJ1-2; possibly TRBD1 for D (5 bases). Germline CDR1 is ENHRY and CDR2 is SYGVKD. The V and J ends lost 3 bases and 4 bases respectively, with 15 bases between them. CDR3 length equals 15 residues.

This clone was seen a handful of times. The chain uses TRBV5-6 and TRBJ1-5; a possible D gene is TRBD1 (5 bases). CDR1 is SGHDT, CDR2 YYEEEE, per germline. With 2 bases removed from V and 4 bases from J, the gap between germline ends came to 7 bases. The CDR3 extends over 13 amino acids. The CDR3, as DNA: TGTGCCAGCAGCTTCGACAGAAATCAGCCCCAGCATTTT. Its protein product is CASSFDRNQPQHF.

The chain joins TRBV7-6 to TRBJ1-1; D remains ambiguous. CDR1 SGHVS and CDR2 FNYEAQ come from the germline V gene. The CDR3 spans 15 residues. V lost 2 bases to trimming and J lost 3 bases, with 13 bases between them. The CDR3 region has the DNA TGTGCCAGCAGCTTAATGGGGAACGGTGACACTGAAGCTTTCTTT. Translating gives CASSLMGNGDTEAFF.

V is TRBV4-2 and J is TRBJ2-7; D remains ambiguous. V gave up 3 bases and J gave up 6 bases, with 18 bases separating them. The CDR3 contains 15 residues. Germline CDR1 and CDR2: LGHNA and YNFKEQ. In nucleotides, the CDR3 is TGTGCCAGCAGCCAGGCTTTTGAGCAAACCCTCGAGCAGTACTTC. This encodes CASSQAFEQTLEQYF.

The rearrangement links TRBV5-5 to TRBJ1-3; no firm D call. V lost 3 bases and J 4 bases, leaving 8 bases between the germline ends. The germline V gene has CDR1 SGHKS and CDR2 YYEKEE (reference sequence). This CDR3 has 13 residues. CDR3 amino acids: CASSSQTGNTIYF. CDR3 sequence (DNA): TGTGCCAGCAGCTCACAAACGGGAAACACCATATATTTT.